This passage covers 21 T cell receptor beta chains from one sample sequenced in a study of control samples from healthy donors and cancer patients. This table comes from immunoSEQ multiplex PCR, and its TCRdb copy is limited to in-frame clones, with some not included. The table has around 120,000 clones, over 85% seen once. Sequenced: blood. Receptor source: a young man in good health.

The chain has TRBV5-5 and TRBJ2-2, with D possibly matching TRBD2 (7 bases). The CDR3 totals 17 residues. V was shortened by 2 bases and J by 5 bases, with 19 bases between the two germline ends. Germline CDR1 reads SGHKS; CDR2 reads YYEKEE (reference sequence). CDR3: CASSFWGGEGLTGELFF. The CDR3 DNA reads TGTGCCAGCAGCTTTTGGGGGGGCGAAGGGTTAACCGGGGAGCTGTTTTTT.

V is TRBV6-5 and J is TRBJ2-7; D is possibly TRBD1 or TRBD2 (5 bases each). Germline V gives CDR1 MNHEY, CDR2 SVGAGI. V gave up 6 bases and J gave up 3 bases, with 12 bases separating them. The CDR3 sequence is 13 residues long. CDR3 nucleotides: TGTGCCAGCAGCAGGGACGCCAGCTACGAGCAGTACGTC. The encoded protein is CASSRDASYEQYV.

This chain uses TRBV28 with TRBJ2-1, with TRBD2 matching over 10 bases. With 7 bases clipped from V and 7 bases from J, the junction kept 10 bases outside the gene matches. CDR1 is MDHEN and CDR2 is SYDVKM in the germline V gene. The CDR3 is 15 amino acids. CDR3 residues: CASNTIAGGSNEQFF. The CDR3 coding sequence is TGTGCCAGCAACACTATAGCGGGGGGATCGAATGAGCAGTTCTTC. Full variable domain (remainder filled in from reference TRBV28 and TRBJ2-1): DVKVTQSSRYLVKRTGEKVFLECVQDMDHENMFWYRQDPGLGLRLIYFSYDVKMKEKGDIPEGYSVSREKKERFSLILESASTNQTSMYLCASNTIAGGSNEQFFGPGTRLTVL.

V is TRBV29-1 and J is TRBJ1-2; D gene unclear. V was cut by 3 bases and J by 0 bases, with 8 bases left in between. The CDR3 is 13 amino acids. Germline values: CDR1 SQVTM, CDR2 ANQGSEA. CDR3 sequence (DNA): TGCAGCGTTGATGGCGGAGCTAACTATGGCTACACCTTC. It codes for CSVDGGANYGYTF.

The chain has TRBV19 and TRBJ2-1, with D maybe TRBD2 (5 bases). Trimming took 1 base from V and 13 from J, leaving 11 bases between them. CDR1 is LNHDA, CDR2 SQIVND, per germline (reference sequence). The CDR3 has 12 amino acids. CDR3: CASSIGNGDQFF. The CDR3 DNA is TGTGCCAGTAGTATAGGGAACGGGGATCAGTTCTTC.

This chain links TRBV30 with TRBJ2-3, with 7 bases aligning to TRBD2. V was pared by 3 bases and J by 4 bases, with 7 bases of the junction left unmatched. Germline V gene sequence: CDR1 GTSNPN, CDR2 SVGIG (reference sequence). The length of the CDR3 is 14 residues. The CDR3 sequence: CAWSKRGPADTQYF. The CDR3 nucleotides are TGTGCCTGGAGCAAGCGGGGTCCGGCAGATACGCAGTATTTT.

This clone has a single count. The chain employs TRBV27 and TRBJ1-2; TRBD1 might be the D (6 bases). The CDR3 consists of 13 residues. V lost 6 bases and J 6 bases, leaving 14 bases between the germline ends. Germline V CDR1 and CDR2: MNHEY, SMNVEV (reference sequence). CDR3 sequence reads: CASREGQINGYTF. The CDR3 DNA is TGTGCCAGCAGAGAAGGACAGATAAATGGCTACACCTTC.

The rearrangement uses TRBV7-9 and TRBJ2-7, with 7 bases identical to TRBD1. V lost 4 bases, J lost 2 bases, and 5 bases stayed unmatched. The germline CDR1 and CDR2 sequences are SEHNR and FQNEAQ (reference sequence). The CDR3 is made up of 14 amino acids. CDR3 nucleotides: TGTGCCAGCAGCTCCAGGGGACAGCCCTACGAGCAGTACTTC. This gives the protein CASSSRGQPYEQYF.

The CDR3 DNA follows: TGTGCCAGCAGCCAAGTACGGGGCACTGGAAACACCATATATTTT. This codes for CASSQVRGTGNTIYF. The gene calls are TRBV14 and TRBJ1-3; TRBD1 might be the D (5 bases). The CDR3 covers 15 residues. Germline assignment: CDR1 SGHDN and CDR2 FVKESK. V was shortened by 1 base and J by 2 bases, with 9 bases between the two germline ends. Drawing the rest from reference TRBV14 and TRBJ1-3, the complete variable domain is EAGVTQFPSHSVIEKGQTVTLRCDPISGHDNLYWYRRVMGKEIKFLLHFVKESKQDESGMPNNRFLAERTGGTYSTLKVQPAELEDSGVYFCASSQVRGTGNTIYFGEGSWLTVV.

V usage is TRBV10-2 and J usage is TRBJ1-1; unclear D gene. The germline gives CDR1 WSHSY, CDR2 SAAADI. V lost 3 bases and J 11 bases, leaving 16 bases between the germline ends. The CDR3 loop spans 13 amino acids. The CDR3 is CASSDSSRSHAFF. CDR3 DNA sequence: TGCGCCAGCAGTGATTCAAGTCGGTCCCATGCTTTCTTT.

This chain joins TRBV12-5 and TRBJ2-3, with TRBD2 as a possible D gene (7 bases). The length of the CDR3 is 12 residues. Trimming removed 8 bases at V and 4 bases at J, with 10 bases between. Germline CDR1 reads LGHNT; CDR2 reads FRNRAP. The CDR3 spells CASRGASDTQYF. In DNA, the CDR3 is TGTGCTAGTCGGGGGGCCTCAGATACGCAGTATTTT.

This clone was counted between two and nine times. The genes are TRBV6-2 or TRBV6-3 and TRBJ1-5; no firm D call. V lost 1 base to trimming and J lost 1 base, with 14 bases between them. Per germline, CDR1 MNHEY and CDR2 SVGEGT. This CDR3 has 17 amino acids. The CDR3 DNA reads TGTGCCAGCAGTTACTTAATCGGGATTCCAAGCAATCAGCCCCAGCATTTT. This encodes CASSYLIGIPSNQPQHF.

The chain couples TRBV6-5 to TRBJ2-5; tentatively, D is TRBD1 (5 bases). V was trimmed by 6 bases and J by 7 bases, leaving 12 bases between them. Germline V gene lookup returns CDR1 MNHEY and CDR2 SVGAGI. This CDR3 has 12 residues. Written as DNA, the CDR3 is TGTGCCAGCAGACCCACCCAGGGGACCCAGTACTTC. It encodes CASRPTQGTQYF.

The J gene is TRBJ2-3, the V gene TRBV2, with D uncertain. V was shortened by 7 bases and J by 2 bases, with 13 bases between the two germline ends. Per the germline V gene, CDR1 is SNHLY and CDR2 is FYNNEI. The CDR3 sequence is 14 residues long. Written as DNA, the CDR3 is TGTGCCAGCACTCTAGGTGGCTACACAGATACGCAGTATTTT. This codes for CASTLGGYTDTQYF.

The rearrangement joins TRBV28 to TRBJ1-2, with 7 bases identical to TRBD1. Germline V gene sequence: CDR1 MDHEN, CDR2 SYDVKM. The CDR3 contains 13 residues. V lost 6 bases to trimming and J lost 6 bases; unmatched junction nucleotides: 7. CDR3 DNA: TGTGCCAGCAGGCCTCAGGGGGGGAATGGCTACACCTTC. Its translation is CASRPQGGNGYTF.

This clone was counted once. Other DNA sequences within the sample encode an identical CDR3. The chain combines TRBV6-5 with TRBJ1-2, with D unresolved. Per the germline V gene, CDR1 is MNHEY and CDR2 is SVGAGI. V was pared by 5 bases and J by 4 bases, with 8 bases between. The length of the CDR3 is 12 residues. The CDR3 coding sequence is TGTGCCAGCAGTCGTGGCTTCTATGGCTACACCTTC. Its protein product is CASSRGFYGYTF.

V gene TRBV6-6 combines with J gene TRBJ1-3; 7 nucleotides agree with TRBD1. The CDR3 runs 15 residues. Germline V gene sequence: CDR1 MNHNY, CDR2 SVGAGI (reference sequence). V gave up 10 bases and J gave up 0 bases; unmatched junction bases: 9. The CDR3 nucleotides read TGTGCCACCGTTACAGGGGAACTCTCTGGAAACACCATATATTTT. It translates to CATVTGELSGNTIYF.

The CDR3 loop reads CASSIERGVETQYF. For the CDR3, the DNA is TGTGCCAGTAGTATAGAGCGGGGGGTGGAGACCCAGTACTTC. The V call is TRBV19, the J call TRBJ2-5; 8 nucleotides agree with TRBD2. The CDR3 spans 14 residues. The germline V gene encodes CDR1 LNHDA and CDR2 SQIVND (reference sequence). V shed 0 bases, J shed 5 bases, and the junction held 2 bases outside the gene matches.

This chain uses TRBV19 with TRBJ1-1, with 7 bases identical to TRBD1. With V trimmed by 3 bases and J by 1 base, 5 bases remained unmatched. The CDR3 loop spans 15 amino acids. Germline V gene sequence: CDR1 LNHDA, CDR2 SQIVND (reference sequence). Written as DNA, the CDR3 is TGTGCCAGTAGTATGAGGGGACAGAAGAACACTGAAGCTTTCTTT. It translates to CASSMRGQKNTEAFF.

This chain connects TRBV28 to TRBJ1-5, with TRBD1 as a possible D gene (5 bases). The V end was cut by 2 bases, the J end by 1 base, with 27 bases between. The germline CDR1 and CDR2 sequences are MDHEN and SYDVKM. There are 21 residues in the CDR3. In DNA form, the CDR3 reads TGTGCCAGCAGTTTACGCCACCTAAAGGGGAGAGGGGTTTGGAGCAATCAGCCCCAGCATTTT. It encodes CASSLRHLKGRGVWSNQPQHF.

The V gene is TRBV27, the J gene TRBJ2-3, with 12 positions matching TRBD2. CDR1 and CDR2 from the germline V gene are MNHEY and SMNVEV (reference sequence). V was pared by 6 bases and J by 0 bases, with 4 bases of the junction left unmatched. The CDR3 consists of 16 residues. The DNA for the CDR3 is TGTGCCAGCAGCCTGACTAGCGGGGGTAGCACAGATACGCAGTATTTT. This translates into CASSLTSGGSTDTQYF.